Following are 16 T cell receptor beta chains from one sample sequenced in a study of blood T cell repertoires in COVID-19. Data came from immunoSEQ multiplex PCR; TCRdb stores just in-frame clones and leaves some out. The sample shows around 160,000 clones, 65% to 85% of them seen only once. Sequenced: PBMCs or T cells enriched from blood (not recorded which). The receptors come from a woman aged 45-65 years who had been exposed to COVID-19.

The chain couples TRBV6-5 to TRBJ2-7, with 11 bases fitting TRBD2. This CDR3 region has 16 residues. The junction had 9 bases not matched to a gene; V was cut back by 1 base and J by 7 bases. Germline lookup yields CDR1 MNHEY and CDR2 SVGAGI. CDR3 in amino acids: CASSYFRGTSGLEQYF. The DNA for the CDR3 is TGTGCCAGCAGTTACTTTAGAGGGACTAGCGGTCTGGAGCAGTACTTC.

V is TRBV9 and J is TRBJ2-2; 11 bases are shared with TRBD2. V lost 0 bases to trimming and J lost 5 bases; unmatched junction nucleotides: 6. Germline CDR1 is SGDLS and CDR2 is YYNGEE. This CDR3 region has 17 residues. The CDR3 nucleotides are TGTGCCAGCAGCGTAGGCCTAGCGGGGGGCCGGACCGGGGAGCTGTTTTTT. Translating it yields CASSVGLAGGRTGELFF.

This clone was recorded a few times. The V and J genes are TRBV11-2 and TRBJ2-1; weak D call: TRBD2 (6 bases). The CDR3 spans 15 residues. Trimming shortened V by 3 bases and J by 3 bases, and 12 bases separated the two germline ends. The germline V gene has CDR1 SGHAT and CDR2 FQNNGV. CDR3 sequence (DNA): TGTGCCAGCAGCTTTGCGGGGCTGGACTACAATGAGCAGTTCTTC. This translates into CASSFAGLDYNEQFF.

The V call is TRBV19, the J call TRBJ1-5; 7 positions match TRBD1. Germline V gene data show CDR1 as LNHDA and CDR2 as SQIVND (reference sequence). There are 15 residues in the CDR3. V was pared by 4 bases and J by 6 bases, with 9 bases of the junction left unmatched. The CDR3 coding sequence is TGTGCCAGTAGTACGCAGGGGGTGTCGGGTCAGCCCCAGCATTTT. Encoded protein: CASSTQGVSGQPQHF.

The chain carries TRBV27 and TRBJ2-3; D is possibly TRBD2 (7 bases). The germline V gene has CDR1 MNHEY and CDR2 SMNVEV (reference sequence). There are 14 residues in the CDR3. V was cut by 5 bases and J by 5 bases, with 14 bases left in between. Written as DNA, the CDR3 is TGTGCCAGCAGTCTCTATAGGGGGGGAGATACGCAGTATTTT. Amino acid sequence: CASSLYRGGDTQYF.

This chain joins TRBV6-2 or TRBV6-3 and TRBJ1-6, with D maybe TRBD1 (6 bases). This CDR3 is built from 14 residues. The germline CDR1 and CDR2 sequences are MNHEY and SVGEGT. The V end was cut by 1 base, the J end by 12 bases, with 13 bases between. The CDR3 loop reads CASSYYPSRGPLHF. CDR3 in DNA: TGTGCCAGCAGTTACTATCCATCCAGGGGACCCCTCCACTTT.

The rearrangement uses TRBV5-1 and TRBJ2-5; 8 bases match TRBD1. This CDR3 comprises 13 residues. CDR1 and CDR2 from the germline V gene are SGHRS and YFSETQ. V shed 5 bases, J shed 7 bases, and the junction held 7 bases outside the gene matches. CDR3 bases: TGCGCCAGCAGTCCCCAGGGGGCTGTGACCCAGTACTTC. Translating gives CASSPQGAVTQYF.

The genes are TRBV6-2 or TRBV6-3 and TRBJ1-1, with TRBD1 matching 8 bases. Germline CDR1 and CDR2: MNHEY and SVGEGT. The V and J ends lost 0 bases and 11 bases, in that order; junction bases with no gene match: 23. This CDR3 has 19 amino acids. CDR3 nucleotides: TGTGCCAGCAGTTACTCGATCCGAATCACTTCAGGGGGCTGGGGTGCGGCTTTCTTT. Residues: CASSYSIRITSGGWGAAFF.

The CDR3 DNA reads as TGTGCCAGTAGTGTTAGCGGCAGCTCCTACAATGAGCAGTTCTTC. Residues: CASSVSGSSYNEQFF. This chain links TRBV19 with TRBJ2-1; a possible D gene is TRBD2 (6 bases). The CDR3 is 15 amino acids. Trimming stripped 5 bases from V and 0 bases from J, with 11 bases between. CDR1 is LNHDA and CDR2 is SQIVND in the germline V gene (reference sequence).

This chain connects TRBV19 to TRBJ2-3, with a weak D call TRBD1 (5 bases). The CDR3 contains 17 residues. Germline loops: CDR1 LNHDA, CDR2 SQIVND (reference sequence). V gave up 3 bases and J gave up 6 bases, with 22 bases separating them. The CDR3 region has the DNA TGTGCCAGTAGTATGGTGACAGACCCCCTGAGGTCCGATACGCAGTATTTT. Translating gives CASSMVTDPLRSDTQYF.

V and J are TRBV30 and TRBJ1-2; D is unresolved. Per the germline V gene, CDR1 is GTSNPN and CDR2 is SVGIG (reference sequence). CDR3 length equals 13 residues. V shed 5 bases and J shed 7 bases, with 17 bases lying between them. The CDR3 sequence: CAWYSRRWFGYTF. CDR3 bases: TGTGCCTGGTACTCGCGGAGATGGTTTGGCTACACCTTC.

The V call is TRBV9, the J call TRBJ2-1; TRBD1 is a possible D gene (5 bases). Germline CDR1 is SGDLS and CDR2 is YYNGEE. The CDR3 length is 19 residues. V was clipped by 0 bases and J by 0 bases, with 19 bases between them. The CDR3 here is CASSVEGHGGRSSYNEQFF. As DNA, the CDR3 is TGTGCCAGCAGCGTAGAGGGGCATGGCGGCCGAAGCTCCTACAATGAGCAGTTCTTC.

The chain carries TRBV5-4 and TRBJ1-3, with 10 bases matching TRBD1. Unmatched junction bases numbered 8, after V lost 4 bases and J lost 4 bases. CDR1 SGHNT and CDR2 YYREEE come from the germline V gene (reference sequence). This CDR3 has 16 residues. DNA of the CDR3: TGTGCCAGCAGCGCCGGGACAGGGGCGTTAGGAAACACCATATATTTT. Translating it yields CASSAGTGALGNTIYF.

This sequence joins TRBV2 and TRBJ1-5; D not resolved. Germline V gene data show CDR1 as SNHLY and CDR2 as FYNNEI. Trimming removed 10 bases from V and 0 bases from J, with 13 bases in between. The CDR3 loop spans 14 amino acids. CDR3 protein: CATTRDYSNQPQHF. The CDR3 nucleotides are TGTGCCACTACCCGGGATTATAGCAATCAGCCCCAGCATTTT.

The J gene is TRBJ1-5, the V gene TRBV6-5; the match to TRBD1 covers 7 bases. J was trimmed by 7 bases and V by 7 bases; bases with no gene match: 10. From germline, CDR1 is MNHEY and CDR2 SVGAGI. CDR3 length equals 14 residues. The CDR3 DNA reads TGTGCCAGCACCCAGGGGGGATTGGGGCAGCCCCAGCATTTT. Amino acid sequence: CASTQGGLGQPQHF.

The chain uses TRBV10-1 and TRBJ2-7; 7 bases are shared with TRBD2. The V and J ends lost 2 bases and 5 bases, in that order; junction bases with no gene match: 6. Per the germline V gene, CDR1 is WNHNN and CDR2 is SYGVQD (reference sequence). This CDR3 has 14 amino acids. CDR3 residues: CASSEAGVFHEQYF. CDR3 bases: TGCGCCAGCAGTGAGGCGGGAGTCTTCCACGAGCAGTACTTC.